The clone carrying this T cell receptor beta chain occurred once. Method: immunoSEQ multiplex PCR; TCRdb's copy keeps in-frame clones and lacks some. The sample includes about 38,000 clones, 70% to 90% seen only once; the top ten take about 0.53%. The data stem from a study of T cell changes during pregnancy in multiple sclerosis. Germline CDR1 and CDR2: MNHNY and SVGAGI (reference sequence). Between the trimmed V and J ends, which lost 6 bases and 5 bases, there was a span of 9 bases. CDR3 length: 12 residues. The source is a female donor with multiple sclerosis, enrolled in a pregnancy study. The sequencing here drew on CD4+ T cells from peripheral blood mononuclear cells, taken before pregnancy. The rearrangement joins TRBV6-6 to TRBJ2-3; possible D gene TRBD2, 5 bases. CDR3 sequence: CASRSAGDTQYF. The CDR3 DNA sequence: TGTGCCAGCAGATCCGCGGGAGATACGCAGTATTTT.